These T cell receptor beta chains were read from a single sample in a study of blood T cell repertoires in COVID-19. Here immunoSEQ multiplex PCR was the method, and the copy in TCRdb shows in-frame clones only, minus some. The sample contains roughly 310,000 clones, roughly 88% of which appear only once. The sequenced material came from peripheral blood. The receptors were sampled from a woman between 45 and 65 years old with active or convalescent COVID-19. The CDR3 runs from the conserved cysteine through the conserved F or W. The order of the fields is V gene, clone size, J gene, CDR3 length, CDR3 protein. Clone size is stated in some rows and not others, as once, few, many or a class when expanded.

v_gene: TRBV4-1
abundance: -
j_gene: TRBJ2-5
len: 15
CDR3aa: CASSQGPRGQETQYF

v_gene: TRBV12-3/TRBV12-4
abundance: -
j_gene: TRBJ2-7
len: 12
CDR3aa: CASSPGDYEQYF

v_gene: TRBV29-1
abundance: -
j_gene: TRBJ2-5
len: 15
CDR3aa: CSVEGSTGIWETQYF

v_gene: TRBV5-4
abundance: -
j_gene: TRBJ2-1
len: 13
CDR3aa: CASRVTGTKEQFF

v_gene: TRBV24-1
abundance: -
j_gene: TRBJ2-1
len: 16
CDR3aa: CATSVGAVSSYNEQFF

v_gene: TRBV2
abundance: -
j_gene: TRBJ1-6
len: 14
CDR3aa: CASSGTGQGSPLHF

v_gene: TRBV2
abundance: -
j_gene: TRBJ1-2
len: 11
CDR3aa: CASSEVYGYTF

v_gene: TRBV19
abundance: -
j_gene: TRBJ1-2
len: 15
CDR3aa: CASSPGDYLNYGYTF

v_gene: TRBV7-6
abundance: -
j_gene: TRBJ2-2
len: 15
CDR3aa: CASSDGQGLGGELFF

v_gene: TRBV28
abundance: -
j_gene: TRBJ1-2
len: 14
CDR3aa: CASSSIGVLYGYTF

v_gene: TRBV4-1
abundance: -
j_gene: TRBJ2-5
len: 15
CDR3aa: CASSQEQGAAETQYF

v_gene: TRBV27
abundance: -
j_gene: TRBJ1-2
len: 14
CDR3aa: CASSGQGSNYGYTF

v_gene: TRBV27
abundance: -
j_gene: TRBJ2-1
len: 13
CDR3aa: CATTGIRINEQFF

v_gene: TRBV9
abundance: few
j_gene: TRBJ2-7
len: 14
CDR3aa: CASSVDSGTYEQYF

v_gene: TRBV3-1/TRBV3-2
abundance: -
j_gene: TRBJ1-4
len: 15
CDR3aa: CASSPQRDSSRKLFF

v_gene: TRBV27
abundance: once
j_gene: TRBJ2-5
len: 16
CDR3aa: CASNLRGTGGRETQYF

v_gene: TRBV28
abundance: -
j_gene: TRBJ2-5
len: 14
CDR3aa: CASSLRGGGETQYF

v_gene: TRBV18
abundance: -
j_gene: TRBJ1-1
len: 17
CDR3aa: CASSPRPTGPMNTEAFF

v_gene: TRBV6-5
abundance: -
j_gene: TRBJ1-5
len: 15
CDR3aa: CASSSNRSPNQPQHF

v_gene: TRBV2
abundance: -
j_gene: TRBJ1-2
len: 15
CDR3aa: CASSNLAEFDYGYTF

v_gene: TRBV9
abundance: few
j_gene: TRBJ1-1
len: 15
CDR3aa: CASSVGAGMNTEAFF

v_gene: TRBV18
abundance: -
j_gene: TRBJ2-7
len: 17
CDR3aa: CASSPEIAGIYGNEQYF

v_gene: TRBV6-2/TRBV6-3
abundance: -
j_gene: TRBJ2-7
len: 18
CDR3aa: CASSSFSGTSGLNYEQYF

v_gene: TRBV4-1
abundance: -
j_gene: TRBJ1-5
len: 16
CDR3aa: CASSQPGQGSGQPQHF

v_gene: TRBV6-5
abundance: -
j_gene: TRBJ1-5
len: 15
CDR3aa: CASRLTGGSNQPQHF

v_gene: TRBV4-2
abundance: -
j_gene: TRBJ1-6
len: 17
CDR3aa: CASSPTGLGSYNSPLHF

v_gene: TRBV6-4
abundance: -
j_gene: TRBJ1-2
len: 15
CDR3aa: CASSPGQAANYGYTF

v_gene: TRBV5-4
abundance: few
j_gene: TRBJ2-1
len: 13
CDR3aa: CASSYYFGNEQFF

v_gene: TRBV4-1
abundance: -
j_gene: TRBJ2-7
len: 14
CDR3aa: CASSRAGTVYEQYF

v_gene: TRBV30
abundance: once
j_gene: TRBJ1-1
len: 12
CDR3aa: CAWSRQNTEAFF

v_gene: TRBV2
abundance: -
j_gene: TRBJ2-7
len: 17
CDR3aa: CASTRQGLAGSGYEQYF

v_gene: TRBV4-1
abundance: -
j_gene: TRBJ1-5
len: 15
CDR3aa: CASSRQGLGNQPQHF

v_gene: TRBV20-1
abundance: once
j_gene: TRBJ1-2
len: 11
CDR3aa: CSTVPQGRTTF